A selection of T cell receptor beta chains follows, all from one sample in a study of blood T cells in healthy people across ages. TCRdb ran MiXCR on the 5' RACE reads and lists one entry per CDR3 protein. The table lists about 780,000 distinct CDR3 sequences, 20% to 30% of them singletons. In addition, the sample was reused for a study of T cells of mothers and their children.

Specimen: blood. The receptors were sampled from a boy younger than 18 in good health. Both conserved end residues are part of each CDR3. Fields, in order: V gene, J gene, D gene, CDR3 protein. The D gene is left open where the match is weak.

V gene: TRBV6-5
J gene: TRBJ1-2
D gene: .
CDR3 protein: CASSYSVRGYGYTF

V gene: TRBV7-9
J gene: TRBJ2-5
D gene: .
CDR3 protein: CASMKRGARETQYF

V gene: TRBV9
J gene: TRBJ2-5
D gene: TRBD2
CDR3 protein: CASSVGSSGAYQETQYF

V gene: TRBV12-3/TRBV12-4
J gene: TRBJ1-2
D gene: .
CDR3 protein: CARRPQGEGYTF

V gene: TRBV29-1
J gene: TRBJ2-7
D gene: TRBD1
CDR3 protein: CSSLDRGLDEQYF

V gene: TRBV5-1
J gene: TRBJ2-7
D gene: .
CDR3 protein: CASSLEGPSRTYEQYF

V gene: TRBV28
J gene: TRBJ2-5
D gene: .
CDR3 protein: CASRLTGRETQYF

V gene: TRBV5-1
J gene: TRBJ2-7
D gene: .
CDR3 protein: CASSGQDSYEQYF

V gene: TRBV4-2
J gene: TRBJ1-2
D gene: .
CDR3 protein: CASSQVRGANYGYTF

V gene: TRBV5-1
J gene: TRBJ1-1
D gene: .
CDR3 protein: CASSLLRGFPMNTEAFF

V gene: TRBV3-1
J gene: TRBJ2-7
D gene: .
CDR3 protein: CASSQAGQRLYEQYF

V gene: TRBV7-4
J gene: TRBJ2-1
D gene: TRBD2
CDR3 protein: CASSLKREGLDEQFF